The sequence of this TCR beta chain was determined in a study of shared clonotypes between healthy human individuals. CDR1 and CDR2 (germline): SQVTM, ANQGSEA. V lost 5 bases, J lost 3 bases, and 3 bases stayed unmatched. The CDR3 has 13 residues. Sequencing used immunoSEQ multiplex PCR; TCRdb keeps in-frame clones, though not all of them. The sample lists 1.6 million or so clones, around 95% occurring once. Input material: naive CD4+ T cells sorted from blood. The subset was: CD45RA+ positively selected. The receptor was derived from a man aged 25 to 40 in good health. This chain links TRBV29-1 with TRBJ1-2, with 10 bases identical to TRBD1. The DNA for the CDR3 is TGCAGCGTTTCCGGGACAGGGGACTATGGCTACACCTTC. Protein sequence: CSVSGTGDYGYTF.